Listed here are 3 T cell receptor beta chains from one sample, sequenced in a study of blood T cell repertoires in COVID-19. Sequencing used immunoSEQ multiplex PCR; TCRdb keeps in-frame clones, though not all of them. The table lists approximately 80,000 clones, around 91% of them singletons, with around 0.97% in the top ten. The sequenced sample was peripheral blood. The receptors stem from a woman aged 50 to 60 in a cohort sampled during active COVID-19.

The chain recombines TRBV15 with TRBJ2-7; 15 bases map to TRBD2. Per the germline V gene, CDR1 is LNHNV and CDR2 is YYDKDF (reference sequence). V lost 1 base, J lost 4 bases, and 8 bases stayed unmatched. This CDR3 has 18 residues. This chain's CDR3 is CATSRGGLAGGRSYEQYF. The CDR3 DNA reads as TGTGCCACCAGCAGAGGGGGACTAGCGGGGGGCCGTTCTTACGAGCAGTACTTC.

This clone was seen just once. V and J are TRBV5-1 and TRBJ2-2, with 10 nucleotides matching TRBD2. The CDR3 loop spans 16 amino acids. The V segment lost 4 bases and the J segment 0 bases; nucleotides outside the gene matches: 3. Germline V CDR1 and CDR2: SGHRS, YFSETQ. In nucleotides, the CDR3 is TGCGCCAGCAGCGGGGGACTAGCGTCGAACACCGGGGAGCTGTTTTTT. This translates into CASSGGLASNTGELFF.

This chain joins TRBV28 and TRBJ1-2; D remains ambiguous. Looked up from germline, CDR1 is MDHEN and CDR2 is SYDVKM. The CDR3 runs 13 residues. Trimming took 7 bases from V and 4 from J, leaving 13 bases between them. CDR3 nucleotide sequence: TGTGCCAGCACCCTAGGGAGTAGCTATGGCTACACCTTC. Amino acids: CASTLGSSYGYTF.